This T cell receptor (beta chain) was captured in a study of OX40 agonist ivuxolimab in advanced cancers. Study-wide findings and caveats: There were, on average, more expanded clones in CD8+ T cells than in CD4+. Clonal expansion was among the lowest in partial responders at 0.1-3.0 mg/kg, especially CD8+. Specificity for antigen went undetermined in the expanded peripheral T cells.

About this clone: Its antigen is unidentified.

Autoimmune disease history or systemic immunosuppression excluded patients. The CDR3 runs 17 residues. Germline CDR1 reads SGHTA; CDR2 reads FQGNSA. Trimming shortened V by 0 bases and J by 0 bases, and 14 bases separated the two germline ends. The protocol was immunoSEQ multiplex PCR, while the TCRdb copy is restricted to in-frame clones and leaves out a portion. The repertoire has about 50,000 clones, roughly 84% of them found once; the top ten carry about 13%. The gene calls are TRBV7-2 and TRBJ2-5; possibly TRBD1 for D (6 bases). The sequence derives from an adult with an advanced solid tumor such as melanoma, head and neck, liver or kidney cancer. This sample comprised CD4+ or CD8+ T cells sorted from blood, obtained in a trial of the OX40 agonist ivuxolimab. CDR3 residues: CASSLAPVGAYQETQYF. The CDR3 bases are TGTGCCAGCAGCTTAGCGCCAGTGGGGGCTTACCAAGAGACCCAGTACTTC.